What follows are 5 T cell receptor beta chains derived from one specimen sequenced in a study of blood T cell repertoires in COVID-19. Sequencing used immunoSEQ multiplex PCR; TCRdb keeps in-frame clones, though not all of them. The profile shows roughly 250,000 clones, 88% of them singletons. Material: PBMCs or T cells enriched from blood (not recorded which). Receptors were obtained from a woman aged 45-60 years who had recovered from COVID-19.

The chain carries TRBV2 and TRBJ2-7; TRBD2 is a possible D gene (5 bases). Per germline, CDR1 SNHLY and CDR2 FYNNEI. This CDR3 is 12 amino acids long. V lost 11 bases and J 1 base, leaving 12 bases between the germline ends. The DNA for the CDR3 is TGTGCCTCGACGAGGGAGTCCTACGAGCAGTACTTC. Its translation: CASTRESYEQYF.

The chain couples TRBV6-5 to TRBJ1-5; possibly TRBD1 for D (5 bases). V lost 4 bases and J 0 bases, leaving 10 bases between the germline ends. There are 15 residues in the CDR3. Germline V gene lookup returns CDR1 MNHEY and CDR2 SVGAGI. CDR3 nucleotide sequence: TGTGCCAGCAGTTTGACAGCGTATAGCAATCAGCCCCAGCATTTT. Protein product: CASSLTAYSNQPQHF.

The chain has TRBV30 and TRBJ1-6; D is ambiguous. Germline CDR1 GTSNPN, CDR2 SVGIG (reference sequence). The CDR3 covers 13 residues. The V end was cut by 2 bases, the J end by 8 bases, with 10 bases between. This CDR3 reads CAWSPSPDSPLHF. DNA for the CDR3: TGTGCCTGGAGTCCTTCTCCTGATTCACCCCTCCACTTT.

The chain uses TRBV27 and TRBJ2-3, with D unclear. Germline loops: CDR1 MNHEY, CDR2 SMNVEV (reference sequence). The CDR3 runs 16 residues. V lost 0 bases to trimming and J lost 3 bases, with 13 bases between them. The CDR3 bases are TGTGCCAGCAGTTTATCGAGGTCAGCTGTAACAGATACGCAGTATTTT. Translated, it gives CASSLSRSAVTDTQYF.

The V gene is TRBV7-3, the J gene TRBJ2-7; TRBD1 matches at 7 bases. The J segment lost 5 bases and the V segment lost 3 bases, leaving 4 bases of the junction unmatched. The CDR3 runs 13 residues. Germline values: CDR1 SGHTA, CDR2 FQGTGA. CDR3 in amino acids: CASSLGTVHEQYF. CDR3 DNA sequence: TGTGCCAGCAGCTTGGGGACAGTCCACGAGCAGTACTTC.